A selection of T cell receptor beta chains follows, all from one sample in a study of PD-1 blockade in classical Hodgkin lymphoma. The data were produced by immunoSEQ multiplex PCR, yet TCRdb's version contains in-frame clones alone and is incomplete. The sample comprises 46,000 or so clones, around 80% of which are singletons, and around a third rests with the top ten. The sequencing used peripheral blood mononuclear cells (PBMCs), collected before the fourth cycle of nivolumab. The origin of the receptors is a human donor with classical Hodgkin lymphoma. CDR3s include the opening cysteine and the closing phenylalanine or tryptophan. Each record gives: V gene, clone size, D gene, J gene, CDR3 DNA, CDR3 protein. A D gene is named only where the DNA matches it firmly. Clone size is given for some rows only: seen once, a few or many times, or a class if the clone is expanded.

V gene: TRBV6-5
clone size: .
D gene: .
J gene: TRBJ1-2
CDR3 DNA: TGTGCCAGCAGCCGCGGGACGTCCTCCTATGGCTACACCTTC
CDR3 protein: CASSRGTSSYGYTF

V gene: TRBV7-2
clone size: many
D gene: TRBD1
J gene: TRBJ2-3
CDR3 DNA: TGTGCCAGCAGCTTAGGACAGGGAGCAGATACGCAGTATTTT
CDR3 protein: CASSLGQGADTQYF

V gene: TRBV19
clone size: few
D gene: .
J gene: TRBJ1-3
CDR3 DNA: TGTGCCAGTTTGGGGGATGGGAACACCATATATTTT
CDR3 protein: CASLGDGNTIYF

V gene: TRBV11-3
clone size: .
D gene: .
J gene: TRBJ1-5
CDR3 DNA: TGTGCCAGCAGCGTACAGGGAAATCAGCCCCAGCATTTT
CDR3 protein: CASSVQGNQPQHF

V gene: TRBV27
clone size: .
D gene: .
J gene: TRBJ2-7
CDR3 DNA: TGTGCCAGCAGTGTGCCGGGGACGAGGCAGTACTTC
CDR3 protein: CASSVPGTRQYF

V gene: TRBV7-9
clone size: many
D gene: .
J gene: TRBJ2-7
CDR3 DNA: TGTGCCAGCAGCATCGACAGTCAATACTACGAGCAGTACTTC
CDR3 protein: CASSIDSQYYEQYF

V gene: TRBV2
clone size: .
D gene: .
J gene: TRBJ1-5
CDR3 DNA: TGTGCCAGCAGTGCGGGTGGGGGGGGGCAGCCCCAGCATTTT
CDR3 protein: CASSAGGGGQPQHF

V gene: TRBV10-3
clone size: .
D gene: .
J gene: TRBJ1-1
CDR3 DNA: TGTGCCATCGAGGCCCTCATGAACACTGAAGCTTTCTTT
CDR3 protein: CAIEALMNTEAFF

V gene: TRBV5-1
clone size: .
D gene: .
J gene: TRBJ1-3
CDR3 DNA: TGCGCCAGCAGCTCGACGGCCAGCTCTGGAAACACCATATATTTT
CDR3 protein: CASSSTASSGNTIYF

V gene: TRBV4-2
clone size: .
D gene: TRBD2
J gene: TRBJ2-1
CDR3 DNA: TGTGCCAGCAGCCAATCGACTAGCGGGGGGGCAGTCTACAATGAGCAGTTCTTC
CDR3 protein: CASSQSTSGGAVYNEQFF

V gene: TRBV19
clone size: .
D gene: .
J gene: TRBJ1-2
CDR3 DNA: TGTGCCAGTAGTTACGATTATGGCTACACCTTC
CDR3 protein: CASSYDYGYTF

V gene: TRBV7-8
clone size: .
D gene: .
J gene: TRBJ2-7
CDR3 DNA: TGTGCCAGCAGCTATCTATACGAGCAGTACTTC
CDR3 protein: CASSYLYEQYF

V gene: TRBV6-1
clone size: .
D gene: .
J gene: TRBJ1-1
CDR3 DNA: TGTGCCAGCAGTGGCATGGGTTTATGGACTGAAGCTTTCTTT
CDR3 protein: CASSGMGLWTEAFF

V gene: TRBV11-3
clone size: .
D gene: .
J gene: TRBJ2-1
CDR3 DNA: TGTGCCAGCAGCTTTGGCCACGGGGTATCCTACAATGAGCAGTTCTTC
CDR3 protein: CASSFGHGVSYNEQFF

V gene: TRBV7-9
clone size: .
D gene: .
J gene: TRBJ1-2
CDR3 DNA: TGTGCCAGCAGCCAATTACGAGACCGAGCCCACTATGGCTACACCTTC
CDR3 protein: CASSQLRDRAHYGYTF

V gene: TRBV10-3
clone size: .
D gene: TRBD2
J gene: TRBJ2-1
CDR3 DNA: TGTGCCATCAGTGAGTCTGGCGGGGGGGCCCTGAATGAGCAGTTCTTC
CDR3 protein: CAISESGGGALNEQFF

V gene: TRBV4-3
clone size: .
D gene: .
J gene: TRBJ2-5
CDR3 DNA: TGCGCCAGCAGCCAAGACTGGGGGGAGACCCAGTACTTC
CDR3 protein: CASSQDWGETQYF

V gene: TRBV29-1
clone size: .
D gene: .
J gene: TRBJ2-2
CDR3 DNA: TGCAGCGGGTCGATGGGGGGGCTCACCGGGGAGCTGTTTTTT
CDR3 protein: CSGSMGGLTGELFF

V gene: TRBV5-4
clone size: once
D gene: TRBD1
J gene: TRBJ1-2
CDR3 DNA: TGTGCCAGCAGCTTGGGGGGACAGGTCCACTATGGCTACACCTTC
CDR3 protein: CASSLGGQVHYGYTF

V gene: TRBV19
clone size: few
D gene: .
J gene: TRBJ1-2
CDR3 DNA: TGTGCCAGTAGTGAAGCTAACTATGGCTACACCTTC
CDR3 protein: CASSEANYGYTF

V gene: TRBV9
clone size: .
D gene: .
J gene: TRBJ2-3
CDR3 DNA: TGTGCCAGCAACAATCCCCGGGACGGAATCACAGATACGCAGTATTTT
CDR3 protein: CASNNPRDGITDTQYF

V gene: TRBV5-1
clone size: .
D gene: TRBD1
J gene: TRBJ1-1
CDR3 DNA: TGCGCCAGCAGCTCGACAGGGGCTCCGGGGAACACTGAAGCTTTCTTT
CDR3 protein: CASSSTGAPGNTEAFF

V gene: TRBV5-1
clone size: few
D gene: TRBD1
J gene: TRBJ1-2
CDR3 DNA: TGCGCCAGCAGTCCAGGGGGCGAGAGCTATGGCTACACCTTC
CDR3 protein: CASSPGGESYGYTF

V gene: TRBV6-1
clone size: .
D gene: TRBD2
J gene: TRBJ2-1
CDR3 DNA: TGTGCCAGCAGCACTAGCGGGGGGCTCAGGGAGCAGTTCTTC
CDR3 protein: CASSTSGGLREQFF

V gene: TRBV7-6
clone size: .
D gene: .
J gene: TRBJ2-5
CDR3 DNA: TGTGCCAGCAGCTTAATCTCTGCTTCACAAGAGACCCAGTACTTC
CDR3 protein: CASSLISASQETQYF

V gene: TRBV12-5
clone size: .
D gene: .
J gene: TRBJ2-7
CDR3 DNA: TGTGCTAGTGGTTCTTGGGGGCCCAACGAGCAGTACTTC
CDR3 protein: CASGSWGPNEQYF

V gene: TRBV7-2
clone size: few
D gene: TRBD1
J gene: TRBJ1-2
CDR3 DNA: TGTGCCAGCAGCTTAGACCAGGGGGGCTATGGCTACACCTTC
CDR3 protein: CASSLDQGGYGYTF

V gene: TRBV9
clone size: .
D gene: .
J gene: TRBJ1-2
CDR3 DNA: TGTGCCAGCAGCGTAGCTTCGGGGGTAGGCTACACCTTC
CDR3 protein: CASSVASGVGYTF

V gene: TRBV7-9
clone size: .
D gene: TRBD1
J gene: TRBJ2-2
CDR3 DNA: TGTGCCAGCAGCCTGGACAGGGGGGCCGGGGAGCTGTTTTTT
CDR3 protein: CASSLDRGAGELFF

V gene: TRBV2
clone size: .
D gene: .
J gene: TRBJ1-2
CDR3 DNA: TGTGCCAGCAATGGGGGCCTTTTAAGCGGCTACACCTTC
CDR3 protein: CASNGGLLSGYTF

V gene: TRBV7-2
clone size: few
D gene: .
J gene: TRBJ1-1
CDR3 DNA: TGTGCCAGCAGCTTAATGTACGAAGGGACTGAAGCTTTCTTT
CDR3 protein: CASSLMYEGTEAFF

V gene: TRBV2
clone size: .
D gene: .
J gene: TRBJ1-1
CDR3 DNA: TGTGCCAGCAGGGAAACTGAGGTGGGCACTGAAGCTTTCTTT
CDR3 protein: CASRETEVGTEAFF